This entry is about one T cell receptor (beta chain). Its cognate antigen is unknown. This record belongs to a study of T cell responses to AZD1222 COVID-19 vaccine. Overall study findings and caveats: Spike was spanned by vaccine-associated CD4 TCRs, which were dominant at 160-218 and 743-854.

V lost 5 bases, J lost 1 base, and 11 bases lay in between. Germline CDR1 is SEHNR and CDR2 is FQNEAQ (reference sequence). The CDR3 extends over 14 amino acids. Clones were read by immunoSEQ multiplex PCR, and TCRdb kept only the in-frame ones, dropping some. The repertoire holds 100,000 to 150,000 clones, with about 94% as singletons. This receptor was taken from an adult in good health. Material: peripheral blood, obtained on day 0 of AZD1222 vaccination. This chain joins TRBV7-9 and TRBJ2-5, with D unresolved. The CDR3 DNA sequence: TGTGCCAGCAGCCTCTTTCCACTCCAAGAGACCCAGTACTTC. Amino acids: CASSLFPLQETQYF.